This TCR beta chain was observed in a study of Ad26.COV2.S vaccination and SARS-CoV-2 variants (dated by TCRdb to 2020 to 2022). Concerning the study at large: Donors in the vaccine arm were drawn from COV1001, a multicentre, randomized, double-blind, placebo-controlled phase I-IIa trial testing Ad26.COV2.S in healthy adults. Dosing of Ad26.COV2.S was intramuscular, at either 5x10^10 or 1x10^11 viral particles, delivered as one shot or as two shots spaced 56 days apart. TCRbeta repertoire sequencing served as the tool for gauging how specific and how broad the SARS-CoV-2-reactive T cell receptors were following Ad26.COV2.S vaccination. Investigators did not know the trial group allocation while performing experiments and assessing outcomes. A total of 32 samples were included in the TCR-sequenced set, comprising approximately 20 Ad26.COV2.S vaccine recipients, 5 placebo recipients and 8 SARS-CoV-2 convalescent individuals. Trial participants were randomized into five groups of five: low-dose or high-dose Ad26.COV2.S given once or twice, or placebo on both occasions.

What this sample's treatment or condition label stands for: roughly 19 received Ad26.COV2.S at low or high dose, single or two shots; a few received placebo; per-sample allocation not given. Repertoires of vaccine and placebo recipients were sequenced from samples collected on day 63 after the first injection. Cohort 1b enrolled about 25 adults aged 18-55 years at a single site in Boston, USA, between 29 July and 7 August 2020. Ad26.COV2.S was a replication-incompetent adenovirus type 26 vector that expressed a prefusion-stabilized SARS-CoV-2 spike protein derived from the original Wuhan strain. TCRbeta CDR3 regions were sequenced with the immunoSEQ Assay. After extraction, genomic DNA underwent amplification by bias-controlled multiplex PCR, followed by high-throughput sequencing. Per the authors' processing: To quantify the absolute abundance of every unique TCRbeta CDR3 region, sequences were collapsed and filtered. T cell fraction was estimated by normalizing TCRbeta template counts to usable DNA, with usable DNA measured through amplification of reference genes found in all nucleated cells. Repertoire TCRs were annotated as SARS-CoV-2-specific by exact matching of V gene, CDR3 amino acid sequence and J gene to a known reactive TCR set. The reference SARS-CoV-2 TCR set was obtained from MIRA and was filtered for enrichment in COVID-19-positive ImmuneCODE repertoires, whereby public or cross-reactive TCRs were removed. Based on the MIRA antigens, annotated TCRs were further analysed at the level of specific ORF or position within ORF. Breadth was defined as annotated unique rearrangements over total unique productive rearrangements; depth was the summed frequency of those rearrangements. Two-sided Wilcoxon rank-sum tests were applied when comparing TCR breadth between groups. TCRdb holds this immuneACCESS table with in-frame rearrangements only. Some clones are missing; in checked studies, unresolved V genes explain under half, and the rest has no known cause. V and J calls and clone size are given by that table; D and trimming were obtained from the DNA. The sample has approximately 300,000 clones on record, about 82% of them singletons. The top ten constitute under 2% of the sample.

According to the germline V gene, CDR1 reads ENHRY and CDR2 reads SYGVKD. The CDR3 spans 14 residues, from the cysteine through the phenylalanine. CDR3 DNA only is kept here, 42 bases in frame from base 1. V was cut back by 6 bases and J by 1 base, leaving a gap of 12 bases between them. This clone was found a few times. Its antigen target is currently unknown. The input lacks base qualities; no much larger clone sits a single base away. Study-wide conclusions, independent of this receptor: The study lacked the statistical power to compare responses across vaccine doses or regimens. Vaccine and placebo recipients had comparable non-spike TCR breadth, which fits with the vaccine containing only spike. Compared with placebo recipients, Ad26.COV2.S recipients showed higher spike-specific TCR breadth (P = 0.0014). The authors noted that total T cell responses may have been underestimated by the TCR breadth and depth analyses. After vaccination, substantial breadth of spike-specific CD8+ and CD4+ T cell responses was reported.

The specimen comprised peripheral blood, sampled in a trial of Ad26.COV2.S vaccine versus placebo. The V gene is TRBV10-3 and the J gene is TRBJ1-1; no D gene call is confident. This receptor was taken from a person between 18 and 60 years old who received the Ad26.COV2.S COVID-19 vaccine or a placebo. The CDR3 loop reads CAIREGRTNTEAFF. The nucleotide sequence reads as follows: TGTGCCATCAGAGAAGGCAGGACGAACACTGAAGCTTTCTTT.